The 29 T cell receptor beta chains reported below all come from one sample, sequenced in a study of identical twins. A single record per CDR3 protein comes from TCRdb applying MiXCR to the 5' RACE reads. The data contain some 260,000 distinct CDR3 sequences, around 15% of them singletons. The sample consisted of memory (CD45RO+) T cells sorted from blood. The receptors here all came from a young woman in good health.

The chain joins TRBV5-1 to TRBJ2-7, with D perhaps TRBD1 (6 bases). Trimming removed 0 bases at V and 6 bases at J, with 10 bases between. Germline V gene lookup returns CDR1 SGHRS and CDR2 YFSETQ. This CDR3 is built from 13 residues. This CDR3 is CASSLEDRAEQYF. CDR3 sequence (DNA): TGCGCCAGCAGCTTGGAGGACAGAGCCGAGCAGTACTTC.

The V call is TRBV10-3, the J call TRBJ2-5; D might be TRBD2 (5 bases). Germline CDR1 reads ENHRY; CDR2 reads SYGVKD. The CDR3 is 14 amino acids. V dropped 9 bases and J dropped 1 base, with 15 bases sitting between them. This CDR3 is CAIRQMAGQETQYF. The CDR3 DNA follows: TGTGCCATACGCCAGATGGCGGGCCAAGAGACCCAGTACTTC.

The chain links TRBV10-3 to TRBJ1-6; D remains ambiguous. Germline lookup yields CDR1 ENHRY and CDR2 SYGVKD. The CDR3 consists of 11 residues. The ends were cut back, 3 bases at V and 8 bases at J, with 2 bases in the middle. The DNA of the CDR3 is TGTGCCATCAGTGATGATTCACCCCTCCACTTT. It encodes CAISDDSPLHF.

Many counts were recorded for this clonotype. The rearrangement uses TRBV5-1 and TRBJ2-5, with D possibly being TRBD2 (6 bases). The ends were cut back, 2 bases at V and 2 bases at J, with 13 bases in the middle. The CDR3 spans 15 residues. CDR1 is SGHRS and CDR2 is YFSETQ in the germline V gene. The CDR3 sequence is CASSLVPGEQETQYF. The CDR3 DNA sequence: TGCGCCAGCAGCTTAGTTCCGGGAGAACAAGAGACCCAGTACTTC.

This clonotype was counted ten times or more. The gene calls are TRBV20-1 and TRBJ1-1; 8 bases line up with TRBD1. Germline V gene data show CDR1 as DFQATT and CDR2 as SNEGSKA (reference sequence). The CDR3 extends over 14 amino acids. Trimming at V came to 4 bases and at J to 5 bases, leaving 9 bases not matched to a gene. CDR3 DNA sequence: TGCAGTGCTACCTTAGGACAGGGAGGGACTGAAGCTTTCTTT. Protein sequence: CSATLGQGGTEAFF.

In its sample, this clonotype was seen many times. V gene TRBV5-1 combines with J gene TRBJ2-1; tentative D call: TRBD2 (5 bases). Germline CDR1 reads SGHRS; CDR2 reads YFSETQ. This CDR3 region has 16 residues. V lost 0 bases to trimming and J lost 7 bases, with 17 bases between them. The CDR3 DNA reads as TGCGCCAGCAGCTTGGTCCCCACCTCCCGAGGGAATGAGCAGTTCTTC. It codes for CASSLVPTSRGNEQFF.

In its sample, this clonotype was seen a few times. The V call is TRBV2, the J call TRBJ2-5; the D gene is possibly TRBD2 (6 bases). The V end was cut by 8 bases, the J end by 5 bases, with 18 bases between. CDR3 length: 14 residues. Germline V gene lookup returns CDR1 SNHLY and CDR2 FYNNEI. CDR3 sequence (DNA): TGTGCCAGCGGACCCGGGACTCCCGGGGAGACCCAGTACTTC. Its protein product is CASGPGTPGETQYF.

The V and J genes are TRBV24-1 and TRBJ2-3; TRBD1 agrees at 7 bases. CDR1 KGHDR and CDR2 SFDVKD come from the germline V gene. The trim removed 5 bases at V and 6 bases at J, leaving 10 bases unmatched. This CDR3 comprises 15 residues. For the CDR3, the DNA is TGTGCCACCAGTGGGGTAGGGGGCAGAATGGATACGCAGTATTTT. This encodes CATSGVGGRMDTQYF.

This clonotype was seen a few times. The J gene is TRBJ2-3, the V gene TRBV5-6; 8 bases are a match to TRBD2. Unmatched junction bases numbered 13, after V lost 1 base and J lost 3 bases. The CDR3 is 18 residues long. Germline CDR1 reads SGHDT; CDR2 reads YYEEEE. The CDR3 DNA reads TGTGCCAGCAGCTTGTTGGCGGGAGGCCGTCTGTGGACAGATACGCAGTATTTT. Protein: CASSLLAGGRLWTDTQYF.

The chain recombines TRBV5-1 with TRBJ2-3; possibly TRBD2 for D (5 bases). Deletions cut 1 base from V and 2 bases from J, with 11 bases between. Germline V gives CDR1 SGHRS, CDR2 YFSETQ. This CDR3 is built from 15 residues. The CDR3: CASSLPRVNTDTQYF. Here the CDR3 DNA reads TGCGCCAGCAGCTTGCCGCGGGTAAACACAGATACGCAGTATTTT.

This clonotype was counted only a few times. The chain combines TRBV20-1 with TRBJ2-7; TRBD2 aligns across 13 bases. Germline lookup yields CDR1 DFQATT and CDR2 SNEGSKA (reference sequence). This CDR3 spans 15 amino acids. With 4 bases clipped from V and 5 bases from J, the junction kept 8 bases outside the gene matches. The CDR3 sequence: CSATTSGRALDEQYF. CDR3 sequence (DNA): TGCAGTGCTACCACTAGCGGGAGGGCCTTAGACGAGCAGTACTTC.

V usage is TRBV18 and J usage is TRBJ2-7, with D possibly being TRBD1 (6 bases). CDR3 size: 15 residues. Germline CDR1 KGHSH, CDR2 LQKENI. V lost 2 bases, J lost 0 bases, and 11 bases lay in between. Written as DNA, the CDR3 is TGTGCCAGCTCACCAAAAAGGGGGAGCTCCTACGAGCAGTACTTC. Amino acid sequence: CASSPKRGSSYEQYF.

This clonotype showed up just a few times. This chain links TRBV7-2 with TRBJ2-3; D may correspond to TRBD1 or TRBD2 (5 bases each). The ends were cut back, 4 bases at V and 11 bases at J, with 25 bases in the middle. The CDR3 has 16 amino acids. Germline CDR1 reads SGHTA; CDR2 reads FQGNSA. CDR3 nucleotides: TGTGCCAGCAGCTCCAGGGCAGGAGGTGGAATGAGAGGGCAGTATTTT. This translates into CASSSRAGGGMRGQYF.

This clonotype was detected a few times. V usage is TRBV11-2 and J usage is TRBJ2-7; D might be TRBD1 or TRBD2, each matching 5 bases. Germline CDR1 reads SGHAT; CDR2 reads FQNNGV. The V end was cut by 7 bases, the J end by 3 bases, with 13 bases between. CDR3 length: 13 amino acids. DNA of the CDR3: TGTGCCAGCACCCCGGTGGGGGTCTACGAGCAGTACTTC. Its protein is CASTPVGVYEQYF.

This clonotype was detected only a few times. This chain connects TRBV12-3 or TRBV12-4 to TRBJ2-5; D call uncertain. Trimming took off 2 bases at V and 1 base at J, with 5 bases between the two ends. This CDR3 region has 13 residues. The CDR3 protein is CASSLYGQETQYF. The DNA for the CDR3 is TGTGCCAGCAGTTTATACGGCCAAGAGACCCAGTACTTC.

The CDR3 DNA reads as TGTGCCAGCAGATCAGTAAAAGGGACTAGCGGGAGGGTTACGCAGTATTTT. It is translated as CASRSVKGTSGRVTQYF. This chain links TRBV6-1 with TRBJ2-3; 16 bases map to TRBD2. Germline-derived CDR1 and CDR2 are MNHNS and SASEGT. Trimming removed 6 bases from V and 8 bases from J; junction bases left unmatched: 11. The CDR3 contains 17 residues.

The genes are TRBV11-2 and TRBJ1-1, with D uncertain. CDR3 size: 16 residues. Trimming removed 1 base from V and 2 bases from J, with 14 bases in between. Germline V gene lookup returns CDR1 SGHAT and CDR2 FQNNGV. The CDR3 DNA sequence: TGTGCCAGCAGCTTAGCAGGATTTTCTTTAAACACTGAAGCTTTCTTT. Protein sequence: CASSLAGFSLNTEAFF.

V is TRBV11-3 and J is TRBJ2-3; either TRBD1 or TRBD2 may fit D (6 bases each). V was shortened by 5 bases and J by 6 bases, with 18 bases between the two germline ends. This CDR3 is built from 15 residues. Germline CDR1 SGHNT, CDR2 YENEEA. The CDR3 sequence is CASSPRGGLADTQYF. CDR3 coding DNA: TGTGCCAGCAGCCCGAGAGGGGGGTTGGCCGATACGCAGTATTTT.

V gene TRBV3-1 combines with J gene TRBJ2-1, with D perhaps matching TRBD1 (8 bases). Looked up from germline, CDR1 is LGHDT and CDR2 is YNNKEL (reference sequence). Trimming cost V 2 bases and J 9 bases, with 14 bases left between them. This CDR3 is built from 14 residues. The CDR3 here is CASSQKQGEGEQFF. The CDR3 DNA reads TGTGCCAGCAGCCAAAAACAGGGGGAGGGTGAGCAGTTCTTC.

This clonotype was seen a handful of times. The rearrangement links TRBV7-2 to TRBJ2-7, with TRBD1 identical over 9 bases. CDR1 SGHTA and CDR2 FQGNSA come from the germline V gene. The V and J ends lost 1 base and 3 bases, in that order; junction bases with no gene match: 7. The CDR3 sequence is 16 residues long. CDR3 in DNA: TGTGCCAGCAGCTTAGAGGGTACAGGGGGCTTCTACGAGCAGTACTTC. Translating it yields CASSLEGTGGFYEQYF.

The chain recombines TRBV9 with TRBJ2-1; 9 bases fit TRBD2. Germline V gene sequence: CDR1 SGDLS, CDR2 YYNGEE. The CDR3 contains 14 residues. The V gene end was trimmed by 3 bases and the J gene end by 8 bases; junction bases not matched to a gene: 6. CDR3 sequence (DNA): TGTGCCAGCAGCGAGGCGGGACTAGCTGATGAGCAGTTCTTC. Translating gives CASSEAGLADEQFF.

This clonotype came up many times. J is TRBJ2-2 and V is TRBV24-1, with a possible D match to TRBD2 (5 bases). The germline gives CDR1 KGHDR, CDR2 SFDVKD. CDR3 length equals 13 residues. Trimming shortened V by 7 bases and J by 5 bases, and 10 bases separated the two germline ends. The CDR3 region is CATRATSTGELFF. CDR3 nucleotides: TGTGCCACCAGAGCCACTAGTACCGGGGAGCTGTTTTTT.

This clonotype was recorded a few times. This chain joins TRBV5-6 and TRBJ2-7; 8 nucleotides agree with TRBD1. Germline V CDR1 and CDR2: SGHDT, YYEEEE. The CDR3 length is 15 residues. After removal of 4 bases from V and 4 bases from J, the junction contained 10 bases not matched to a gene. The CDR3: CASSGPGQARYEQYF. In DNA, the CDR3 is TGTGCCAGCAGCGGGCCGGGACAGGCGCGATACGAGCAGTACTTC.

The table lists this clonotype with a count of one. The V gene is TRBV12-3 or TRBV12-4, the J gene TRBJ2-2; the D is unclear. V shed 7 bases and J shed 1 base, with 4 bases lying between them. CDR3 length equals 12 residues. Here the CDR3 reads CASKQNTGELFF. The CDR3 DNA is TGTGCCAGCAAGCAGAACACCGGGGAGCTGTTTTTT.

This clonotype was seen once. The chain uses TRBV7-3 and TRBJ2-3; 12 positions agree with TRBD1. V shed 2 bases and J 7 bases; nucleotides not matched to a gene: 4. CDR1 is SGHTA and CDR2 is FQGTGA in the germline V gene. CDR3 length equals 15 residues. CDR3 sequence reads: CASSLAGQGANTQYF. CDR3 in DNA: TGTGCCAGCAGCTTAGCGGGACAGGGGGCGAATACGCAGTATTTT.

The chain links TRBV29-1 to TRBJ2-7; maybe TRBD2 (6 bases). The germline V gene has CDR1 SQVTM and CDR2 ANQGSEA. Trimming removed 4 bases from V and 0 bases from J, with 19 bases in between. The CDR3 has 16 amino acids. CDR3 in amino acids: CSVALRDSWSSYEQYF. In nucleotides, the CDR3 is TGCAGCGTTGCATTGAGGGACTCTTGGAGCTCCTACGAGCAGTACTTC.

This clonotype turned up a few times. The CDR3 nucleotides read TGTGCCAGCAGCCGACACCAACCCAAGAACGAGCAGTACTTC. This codes for CASSRHQPKNEQYF. The rearrangement uses TRBV7-8 and TRBJ2-7; D is uncertain. The CDR3 has 14 residues. Germline CDR1 SGHVS, CDR2 FQNEAQ. Trimming took off 5 bases at V and 5 bases at J, with 16 bases between the two ends.

This clonotype has a count of ten or more. V gene TRBV3-1 combines with J gene TRBJ1-2; D might be TRBD1 (5 bases). Trimming shortened V by 1 base and J by 12 bases, and 12 bases separated the two germline ends. CDR1 is LGHDT, CDR2 YNNKEL, per germline (reference sequence). The CDR3 spans 12 residues. The DNA of the CDR3 is TGTGCCAGCAGCCAAGCGAGCAGGGACCACACCTTC. It specifies CASSQASRDHTF. Combining the CDR3 with reference TRBV3-1 and TRBJ1-2 gives the whole variable domain DTAVSQTPKYLVTQMGNDKSIKCEQNLGHDTMYWYKQDSKKFLKIMFSYNNKELIINETVPNRFSPKSPDKAHLNLHINSLELGDSAVYFCASSQASRDHTFGSGTRLTVV.

The rearrangement joins TRBV12-3 or TRBV12-4 to TRBJ2-6; D remains ambiguous. Trimming pared 2 bases from V and 0 bases from J, leaving 5 bases between. The CDR3 spans 15 residues. CDR3 residues: CASSLSSSGANVLTF. The DNA of the CDR3 is TGTGCCAGCAGTTTATCGAGCTCTGGGGCCAACGTCCTGACTTTC.